Following are 4 T cell receptor beta chains from one sample sequenced in a study of blood T cell repertoires in COVID-19. Libraries were prepared by immunoSEQ multiplex PCR; TCRdb keeps only in-frame clonotypes and omits some of them. The sample holds roughly 200,000 clones, roughly 88% seen once. The sample was peripheral blood. These receptors all come from a middle-aged woman who had recovered from COVID-19.

This chain connects TRBV10-3 to TRBJ2-1, with D possibly TRBD2 on 6 matching bases. The CDR3 loop spans 15 amino acids. V was shortened by 4 bases and J by 4 bases, with 14 bases between the two germline ends. In germline, CDR1 is ENHRY, CDR2 SYGVKD. In DNA form, the CDR3 reads TGTGCCATCAGTGTTGTGCGGGATCCATACAATGAGCAGTTCTTC. Its translation is CAISVVRDPYNEQFF.

J is TRBJ2-7 and V is TRBV7-9; TRBD2 aligns across 15 bases. CDR1 is SEHNR, CDR2 FQNEAQ, per germline (reference sequence). V trimming: 1 base; J trimming: 4 bases; junction bases outside the gene matches: 11. The CDR3 runs to 19 residues. In DNA form, the CDR3 reads TGTGCCAGCAGCTTAGAGTGGGGACTAGCGGGAGGAATCAGGTACGAGCAGTACTTC. This gives the protein CASSLEWGLAGGIRYEQYF.

The chain recombines TRBV5-1 with TRBJ2-5; 8 nucleotides match TRBD1. This CDR3 is built from 14 residues. V shed 3 bases and J 3 bases; nucleotides not matched to a gene: 4. Germline CDR1 reads SGHRS; CDR2 reads YFSETQ. Here the CDR3 reads CASSSQGVEETQYF. The CDR3 nucleotides are TGCGCCAGCAGCTCACAGGGGGTTGAAGAGACCCAGTACTTC.

This clone was counted between two and nine times. This chain uses TRBV6-2 or TRBV6-3 with TRBJ2-7; possible D gene TRBD2, 6 bases. This CDR3 has 13 residues. V was cut by 4 bases and J by 6 bases, with 13 bases left in between. Germline assignment: CDR1 MNHEY and CDR2 SVGEGT. DNA of the CDR3: TGTGCCAGCAGTTTCAAGATGGGGGGCGAGCAGTACTTC. Amino acid sequence: CASSFKMGGEQYF.